The source of this T cell receptor (beta chain) is a study of blood T cell repertoires in COVID-19. Study at large: T cells, B-cell-depleted T cells, or PBMCs provided the cDNA or gDNA that served as material.

Authors' analysis steps: Counts of nucleated cells, estimated from reference gene primer amplification, were obtained. Libraries were prepared by immunoSEQ multiplex PCR; TCRdb keeps only in-frame clonotypes and omits some of them. The V and J calls and clone size are taken from that table; D and trimming were inferred from the DNA. The sample lists over 65,000 clones, 65% to 90% occurring once. The germline gives CDR1 GTSNPN, CDR2 SVGIG (reference sequence). The CDR3 runs to 12 residues. Trimming took 2 bases from V and 8 from J, leaving 10 bases between them. This TCR was sampled from a man older than 75 with acute or convalescent COVID-19. Material for sequencing was peripheral blood. This rearrangement joins TRBV30 to TRBJ2-1; D perhaps matches TRBD2 (6 bases). CDR3 DNA sequence: TGTGCCTGGAGTCTGGGGGGTTATGAGCAGTTCTTC. It codes for CAWSLGGYEQFF. Supplemented by reference TRBV30 and TRBJ2-1, the full variable domain reads SQTIHQWPATLVQPVGSPLSLECTVEGTSNPNLYWYRQAAGRGLQLLFYSVGIGQISSEVPQNLSASRPQDRQFILSSKKLLLSDSGFYLCAWSLGGYEQFFGPGTRLTVL.